This T cell receptor (beta chain) was identified during a study of blood T cell repertoires in COVID-19. Study-wide context: Italy, Spain and the United States were the sources of the convalescent and acute COVID-19 samples. The analysed material was cDNA or gDNA that came from T cells, B-cell-depleted T cells, or PBMCs.

Profiled with immunoSEQ multiplex PCR; TCRdb holds only in-frame clones, not every one. The sample yields about 380,000 clones, about 89% seen once. Participants reported their clinical history, and cohort assignment relied on those reports. V gave up 4 bases and J gave up 7 bases; unmatched junction bases: 8. Per germline, CDR1 MNHEY and CDR2 SMNVEV (reference sequence). There are 15 residues in the CDR3. The TCR comes from a man in his thirties or forties who had recovered from COVID-19. The chain recombines TRBV27 with TRBJ1-5; TRBD1 matches 9 bases. The sequencing input was PBMCs or T cells enriched from blood (not recorded which). The CDR3 loop is CASSSGQGGRQPQHF. The DNA for the CDR3 is TGTGCCAGCAGTTCGGGACAGGGCGGCCGCCAGCCCCAGCATTTT.